This TCR beta chain comes out of a study of T cell clones after liver transplantation. This clone was seen a handful of times. The table came from immunoSEQ multiplex PCR; TCRdb's copy has only in-frame clones and leaves some out. Of around 100,000 clones in the sample, about 80% were seen once. CDR1 and CDR2 (germline): SGHVS, FQNEAQ. This CDR3 is built from 13 residues. The V end lost 0 bases, the J end lost 6 bases, and 9 bases lay between the germline ends. The V call is TRBV7-8, the J call TRBJ2-7, with D unclear. The TCR was taken from a human patient who received a liver transplant. Some T cells here may be from the graft donor. The source material was CD4+ T cells from blood, sampled approximately 43 months after liver transplant. The CDR3 loop reads CASSLAFTGEQYF. Written as DNA, the CDR3 is TGTGCCAGCAGCTTAGCCTTTACGGGCGAGCAGTACTTC.